These 27 T cell receptor beta chains share one sample of origin, sequenced in a study of cytomegalovirus exposure and HLA in healthy donors. 13 Jbeta primers and 60 Vbeta primers were used for the PCR. The data were produced by immunoSEQ multiplex PCR, yet TCRdb's version contains in-frame clones alone and is incomplete. The sample includes about 140,000 clones, about two thirds seen only once; the top ten take 2.4%. Sequenced material: PBMCs. These receptors originate from a woman in her 40s in good health and CMV-seronegative.

The V gene is TRBV28, the J gene TRBJ2-5; weak D call: TRBD2 (5 bases). The germline V gene encodes CDR1 MDHEN and CDR2 SYDVKM. The CDR3 length is 14 residues. The V end was cut by 5 bases, the J end by 5 bases, with 15 bases between. The CDR3 DNA sequence: TGTGCCAGCAGTAGCGACCGTTCGGGGGAGACCCAGTACTTC. Its protein is CASSSDRSGETQYF.

This chain uses TRBV7-2 with TRBJ2-3; 8 bases are a match to TRBD2. The ends lost 1 base at V and 5 bases at J; junction bases unmatched: 8. The CDR3 extends over 16 amino acids. Germline V gives CDR1 SGHTA, CDR2 FQGNSA. The CDR3 DNA reads as TGTGCCAGCAGCTTAGGATCGGGGGGGCCTGGAGATACGCAGTATTTT. As protein: CASSLGSGGPGDTQYF.

The chain is built from TRBV7-9 and TRBJ2-1; 7 nucleotides agree with TRBD2. The V segment lost 2 bases and the J segment 12 bases; nucleotides outside the gene matches: 10. The CDR3 sequence is 14 residues long. CDR1 is SEHNR, CDR2 FQNEAQ, per germline (reference sequence). CDR3 amino acids: CASSLSGVTNGQFF. CDR3 DNA sequence: TGTGCCAGCAGCTTAAGCGGGGTGACAAACGGGCAGTTCTTC.

The count of this clone is one. The rearrangement links TRBV2 to TRBJ1-1; 7 bases line up with TRBD1. The J segment lost 5 bases and the V segment lost 8 bases, leaving 14 bases of the junction unmatched. The CDR3 is made up of 15 amino acids. Germline CDR1 is SNHLY and CDR2 is FYNNEI. Here the CDR3 reads CASGRQGSYLTEAFF. The CDR3 bases are TGTGCCAGCGGGAGACAGGGAAGTTATTTGACTGAAGCTTTCTTT.

The chain has TRBV9 and TRBJ1-2; tentative D call: TRBD1 (6 bases). Germline V CDR1 and CDR2: SGDLS, YYNGEE. Trimming stripped 3 bases from V and 6 bases from J, with 18 bases between. The length of the CDR3 is 15 residues. The CDR3 DNA reads as TGTGCCAGCAGCGGCGTGGGGGGGCGAGGAAATGGCTACACCTTC. The encoded protein is CASSGVGGRGNGYTF.

This chain joins TRBV15 and TRBJ2-7; the D gene is possibly TRBD2 (5 bases). With 2 bases removed from V and 3 bases from J, the gap between germline ends came to 8 bases. This CDR3 is built from 13 residues. In germline, CDR1 is LNHNV, CDR2 YYDKDF (reference sequence). The CDR3 loop reads CATSRSGDYEQYF. CDR3 coding DNA: TGTGCCACCAGCAGATCCGGGGACTACGAGCAGTACTTC.

The genes are TRBV4-1 and TRBJ2-7; D might be TRBD1 (8 bases). Trimming left V 2 bases short and J 1 base short, with 12 bases between. Germline CDR1 and CDR2: MGHRA and YSYEKL. This CDR3 contains 15 residues. CDR3 amino acids: CASSQYRGGSYEQYF. CDR3 nucleotides: TGCGCCAGCAGCCAATACAGGGGGGGGTCCTACGAGCAGTACTTC.

The chain has TRBV11-1 and TRBJ2-1, with 9 bases fitting TRBD2. V was pared by 6 bases and J by 7 bases, with 13 bases of the junction left unmatched. CDR1 SGHAT and CDR2 FQDESV come from the germline V gene (reference sequence). The CDR3 runs 16 residues. The CDR3 DNA reads as TGTGCCAGCAGGACCACTGGCGGGGGGGCCAGTAATGAGCAGTTCTTC. Translated, it gives CASRTTGGGASNEQFF.

This clone was counted only a few times. J is TRBJ2-7 and V is TRBV19; weak D call: TRBD1 (6 bases). This CDR3 spans 12 amino acids. CDR1 is LNHDA and CDR2 is SQIVND in the germline V gene (reference sequence). V gave up 7 bases and J gave up 3 bases, with 10 bases separating them. The CDR3 loop reads CASKGEGYEQYF. The DNA for the CDR3 is TGTGCCAGTAAGGGGGAAGGCTACGAGCAGTACTTC.

The J gene is TRBJ1-1, the V gene TRBV7-6; perhaps TRBD1 as D (6 bases). Trimming took off 5 bases at V and 1 base at J, with 26 bases between the two ends. Germline-derived CDR1 and CDR2 are SGHVS and FNYEAQ. The CDR3 is 19 residues long. DNA of the CDR3: TGTGCCAGCAGCCTCCCACCTCCCGGGACACCTAGTGAGAACACTGAAGCTTTCTTT. Translating it yields CASSLPPPGTPSENTEAFF. Combining the CDR3 with reference TRBV7-6 and TRBJ1-1 gives the whole variable domain GAGVSQSPRYKVTKRGQDVALRCDPISGHVSLYWYRQALGQGPEFLTYFNYEAQQDKSGLPNDRFSAERPEGSISTLTIQRTEQRDSAMYRCASSLPPPGTPSENTEAFFGQGTRLTVV.

The chain links TRBV28 to TRBJ1-5; TRBD1 matches at 9 bases. Per the germline V gene, CDR1 is MDHEN and CDR2 is SYDVKM. With 3 bases clipped from V and 11 bases from J, the junction kept 11 bases outside the gene matches. This CDR3 is built from 15 residues. CDR3 sequence: CASSFSGTGSLSQHF. As DNA, the CDR3 is TGTGCCAGCAGTTTTTCCGGGACAGGGTCCCTCTCCCAGCATTTT.

This clone has just a few counts. The rearrangement links TRBV18 to TRBJ2-3; D gene ambiguous. The CDR3 covers 17 residues. CDR1 is KGHSH and CDR2 is LQKENI in the germline V gene. Trimming removed 2 bases from V and 5 bases from J, with 20 bases in between. The CDR3 is CASSPGAGEVGEDTQYF. Here the CDR3 DNA reads TGTGCCAGCTCACCAGGAGCCGGCGAGGTTGGAGAAGATACGCAGTATTTT. Full variable domain (missing parts from reference TRBV18 and TRBJ2-3): NAGVMQNPRHLVRRRGQEARLRCSPMKGHSHVYWYRQLPEEGLKFMVYLQKENIIDESGMPKERFSAEFPKEGPSILRIQQVVRGDSAAYFCASSPGAGEVGEDTQYFGPGTRLTVL.

This chain links TRBV4-1 with TRBJ1-2; 8 nucleotides match TRBD1. The germline V gene encodes CDR1 MGHRA and CDR2 YSYEKL. The CDR3 has 14 residues. Losses at the gene ends were 3 bases for V and 5 bases for J; bases not matched to a gene: 5. CDR3 nucleotides: TGCGCCAGCAGCCATGGACAGGGACAATATGGCTACACCTTC. Residues: CASSHGQGQYGYTF.

The chain uses TRBV11-2 and TRBJ1-1, with TRBD1 identical over 7 bases. The CDR3 is 15 amino acids. Germline V CDR1 and CDR2: SGHAT, FQNNGV. The trim removed 3 bases at V and 0 bases at J, leaving 4 bases unmatched. CDR3 region: CASSLGQLMNTEAFF. CDR3 sequence (DNA): TGTGCCAGCAGCTTGGGACAGCTCATGAACACTGAAGCTTTCTTT.

The chain joins TRBV19 to TRBJ1-5; 10 bases map to TRBD1. J was trimmed by 0 bases and V by 3 bases; bases with no gene match: 8. The CDR3 runs 18 residues. Germline loops: CDR1 LNHDA, CDR2 SQIVND (reference sequence). CDR3 in DNA: TGTGCCAGTAGTATTTACCGGGACAGGGGATATAGCAATCAGCCCCAGCATTTT. Amino acids: CASSIYRDRGYSNQPQHF.

The chain combines TRBV29-1 with TRBJ1-1; the match to TRBD1 covers 10 bases. The CDR3 totals 16 residues. Looked up from germline, CDR1 is SQVTM and CDR2 is ANQGSEA. J lost 1 base, V lost 1 base, and 6 bases had no gene match. This chain's CDR3 is CSVEAGTGEWNTEAFF. CDR3 coding DNA: TGCAGCGTTGAAGCGGGGACAGGGGAATGGAACACTGAAGCTTTCTTT.

The V call is TRBV27, the J call TRBJ2-7, with D perhaps TRBD1 (5 bases). CDR1 MNHEY and CDR2 SMNVEV come from the germline V gene (reference sequence). The CDR3 is made up of 14 amino acids. Trimming removed 3 bases from V and 2 bases from J, with 11 bases in between. CDR3 region: CASSFLGVAYEQYF. For the CDR3, the DNA is TGTGCCAGCAGTTTCTTAGGGGTCGCCTACGAGCAGTACTTC.

This chain joins TRBV11-2 and TRBJ2-7; D gene ambiguous. V lost 5 bases and J 0 bases, leaving 2 bases between the germline ends. The length of the CDR3 is 11 residues. Germline loops: CDR1 SGHAT, CDR2 FQNNGV. CDR3 sequence: CASSRSYEQYF. The CDR3 DNA sequence: TGTGCCAGCAGCCGCTCCTACGAGCAGTACTTC.

The V call is TRBV6-6, the J call TRBJ1-1; D is undetermined. Germline values: CDR1 MNHNY, CDR2 SVGAGI (reference sequence). The CDR3 length is 12 residues. V shed 2 bases and J shed 8 bases, with 9 bases lying between them. The CDR3, as DNA: TGTGCCAGCAGTTACACCCAGTCAGAAGCTTTCTTT. Protein product: CASSYTQSEAFF.

This clone turned up a few times. The rearrangement links TRBV7-2 to TRBJ2-2; no reliable D call. Trimming took off 5 bases at V and 0 bases at J, with 13 bases between the two ends. The CDR3 length is 16 residues. Per germline, CDR1 SGHTA and CDR2 FQGNSA. The CDR3 region has the DNA TGTGCCAGCAGCCCCCGTCGGCGGACGAACACCGGGGAGCTGTTTTTT. Translating it yields CASSPRRRTNTGELFF.

This clone was observed a handful of times. J is TRBJ1-4 and V is TRBV28; D might be TRBD1 (5 bases). Germline CDR1 MDHEN, CDR2 SYDVKM. V was cut by 3 bases and J by 4 bases, with 21 bases left in between. This CDR3 has 18 residues. CDR3 sequence (DNA): TGTGCCAGCAGTTTCCTCGACAGATTTGTAGACAATAATGAAAAACTGTTTTTT. It encodes CASSFLDRFVDNNEKLFF.

In this sample, this clone turned up a few times. This rearrangement joins TRBV28 to TRBJ1-5, with D maybe TRBD1 (5 bases). This CDR3 contains 15 residues. Germline assignment: CDR1 MDHEN and CDR2 SYDVKM. The ends were cut back, 3 bases at V and 3 bases at J, with 12 bases in the middle. CDR3 DNA: TGTGCCAGCAGTTTGGGGCAGATACTCAATCAGCCCCAGCATTTT. Its protein is CASSLGQILNQPQHF. The full variable domain, its missing parts supplied by reference TRBV28 and TRBJ1-5, is DVKVTQSSRYLVKRTGEKVFLECVQDMDHENMFWYRQDPGLGLRLIYFSYDVKMKEKGDIPEGYSVSREKKERFSLILESASTNQTSMYLCASSLGQILNQPQHFGDGTRLSIL.

This clone was counted between two and nine times. The chain is built from TRBV6-5 and TRBJ1-1; TRBD1 is a possible D gene (6 bases). The CDR3 totals 13 residues. V was trimmed by 6 bases and J by 5 bases, leaving 13 bases between them. CDR1 and CDR2 from the germline V gene are MNHEY and SVGAGI. In nucleotides, the CDR3 is TGTGCCAGCAGCTTAACAGGGCGAACTGAAGCTTTCTTT. This encodes CASSLTGRTEAFF.

The V call is TRBV7-8, the J call TRBJ1-5; D possibly corresponds to TRBD1 (6 bases). The germline V gene encodes CDR1 SGHVS and CDR2 FQNEAQ. CDR3 length equals 18 residues. Trimming removed 1 base from V and 4 bases from J, with 20 bases in between. The CDR3 protein is CASSLEGRRQGINQPQHF. The CDR3 nucleotides are TGTGCCAGCAGCTTAGAGGGCAGACGGCAGGGGATTAATCAGCCCCAGCATTTT.

This clone has only a few counts. This rearrangement joins TRBV23-1 to TRBJ2-5; TRBD1 matches at 9 bases. TRBV23-1 is an ORF for which the function is uncertain. The CDR3 length is 18 residues. The ends lost 5 bases at V and 5 bases at J; junction bases unmatched: 18. The CDR3 DNA is TGCGCCAGCAGTACGCGGCCCGGCTGGGACAGGGATTGGGAGACCCAGTACTTC. Translation: CASSTRPGWDRDWETQYF.

This clone showed up just once. The rearrangement joins TRBV29-1 to TRBJ1-2, with 9 nucleotides matching TRBD1. Germline loops: CDR1 SQVTM, CDR2 ANQGSEA. CDR3 length: 14 residues. With 6 bases clipped from V and 5 bases from J, the junction kept 10 bases outside the gene matches. This CDR3 reads CSVKPGTGTYGYTF. For the CDR3, the DNA is TGCAGCGTGAAGCCCGGGACAGGGACGTATGGCTACACCTTC.

The rearrangement uses TRBV27 and TRBJ2-3, with 8 bases fitting TRBD1. Germline lookup yields CDR1 MNHEY and CDR2 SMNVEV (reference sequence). V dropped 0 bases and J dropped 3; count of bases not matched to a gene: 2. The CDR3 has 15 amino acids. The CDR3 region is CASSLSGQGTDTQYF. The CDR3 coding sequence is TGTGCCAGCAGTTTATCTGGACAGGGAACAGATACGCAGTATTTT.